This TCR beta chain originates from a study of control samples from healthy donors and cancer patients. The CDR3 runs to 15 residues. Germline V gene sequence: CDR1 SGDLS, CDR2 YYNGEE. Trimming left V 0 bases short and J 2 bases short, with 11 bases between. Here immunoSEQ multiplex PCR was the method, and the copy in TCRdb shows in-frame clones only, minus some. This table holds about 140,000 clones, around nine tenths found once. Sequencing input: blood. The TCR sequence derives from a man aged 18 to 30 in good health. The rearrangement joins TRBV9 to TRBJ1-2; D gene uncertain. CDR3 sequence (DNA): TGTGCCAGCAGCGTAGGGACGGCTGAGAACTATGGCTACACCTTC. Its protein product is CASSVGTAENYGYTF.